This T cell receptor beta chain was sequenced during a study of T cell responses to AZD1222 COVID-19 vaccine (TCRdb year 2021). With respect to the entire study: TCR sequencing was performed for roughly 250 trial participants, of whom around 210 were given two doses of AZD1222 and approximately 25 were given two doses of MenACWY control vaccine. Trial participants were enrolled by age into subgroups of 18-55, 56-69 and 70-plus years, and roughly 160, 29 and 62 TCR-sequenced participants, respectively, were included in these subgroups.

Overall study results and their limits: Conclusions about previously exposed vaccinees were limited because only a handful of AZD1222 recipients were SARS-CoV-2 seropositive at baseline. Because no day 14 peak-response samples were available, repertoires were characterized only after the peak T cell response. CD4 TCRs associated with the vaccine covered the entire spike protein, and the dominant responses were in regions 160-218 and 743-854. Most participants were white British and females outnumbered males, and the authors suggested that clonal diversity may have been underestimated. Epitopes outside the regions mutated in the B.1.351 and B.1.1.7 variants were reportedly recognized by nearly half of the unique spike-specific TCRs. In the small 56-69-year group, the increase in depth fell short of significance, most likely because of low power. Spike-specific TCR breadth and depth rose significantly after two AZD1222 doses compared with day 0 and with MenACWY recipients.

The time point label, read with the paper, signifies: about 28 days (+/-7) after the second vaccine dose. AZD1222 recipients with second doses at about 4 weeks or about 12 weeks were pooled, because spike-specific TCR depth and breadth did not differ between schedules. Vaccinee samples were obtained from the UK trials COV001 and COV002, which included a single-blind randomized controlled phase 2/3 trial of AZD1222 (ChAdOx1 nCoV-19) in healthy adults. Trial participant PBMC samples were collected at day 0 and day 28 after the second dose for TCRbeta chain sequencing. A note on this clone: Its antigen has not been determined. There are no base qualities to consult, and no much larger clone falls within one base.

The CDR3 regions of human TCRbeta chains were subjected to immunosequencing. The original methods were these. Repertoire TCRs were checked for matches against a reference library of SARS-CoV-2-specific TCRs that had been generated using the MIRA antigen-specificity platform. Breadth was defined as the fraction of unique TCRs that were SARS-CoV-2-associated. Depth was defined as the fraction of total T cells that were SARS-CoV-2-associated. Using the MIRA data, each spike-specific TCR was assigned both to the spike region to which the TCR was reactive and to a CD4 or CD8 class. Log10-transformed breadth and depth values were compared by one-way ANOVA with Sidak's multiple comparisons tests. What TCRdb holds here is the immuneACCESS table cut down to in-frame rearrangements. Part of the clones is not present; checked against another copy, under half of the missing clones reflect an unresolved V gene, and the others are unexplained. V and J calls and clone size are those listed in that table; D and trimming were worked out from the DNA. The sample contains about 90,000 clones, roughly 90% of them found a single time. The ten biggest clones cover 9% to 13% of the sample.

Via the germline V gene, CDR1 is SGHVS and CDR2 FNYEAQ. From its cysteine to its phenylalanine, the CDR3 spans 16 amino acids. Here the CDR3 DNA is all that survives: 48 bases in frame from base 1. Trimming accounts for 0 bases at V and 6 bases at J, while the number of junction bases matched to no gene is 6. Sequenced here: peripheral blood, sampled 28 days after the second AZD1222 dose. Recombination joined TRBV7-6 with TRBJ2-3; TRBD2 matches 10 bases in the middle. This clonotype originated in an adult who received the AZD1222 COVID-19 vaccine. The sequenced DNA: TGTGCCAGCAGCTTAGCGACCAGCGGGGGGGCGGATACGCAGTATTTT. Its coded protein is CASSLATSGGADTQYF.